Listed below are T cell receptor beta chains from one sample, sequenced in a study of vaccination effects on CD4 cells after COVID-19. Using immunoSEQ multiplex PCR, the repertoire was profiled, and TCRdb retains in-frame clones only, with some absent. The sample consists of around 81,000 clones, 77% of them appearing once. No antigens are known for them. This material consisted of CD4+ T cells from PBMCs cultured with HCoV-OC43 spike peptides, taken after COVID-19 vaccination. The receptors originated from a human donor who received a COVID-19 vaccine. Each CDR3 is given with its conserved first and last residue. The D gene is left open where the match is weak. Some rows mark clone size as missing; the rest say once, few, many or name a class of expanded clone.

v_call: TRBV7-3
j_call: TRBJ2-6
d_call: TRBD1
clone_size: -
cdr3_aa: CASSLHGTGGSGANVLTF
cdr3_nt: TGTGCCAGCAGCTTACACGGGACAGGGGGCTCTGGGGCCAACGTCCTGACTTTC

v_call: TRBV5-1
j_call: TRBJ1-2
d_call: TRBD1
clone_size: -
cdr3_aa: CASSAGQGDYGYTF
cdr3_nt: TGCGCCAGCAGCGCGGGACAGGGGGACTATGGCTACACCTTC

v_call: TRBV19
j_call: TRBJ1-2
d_call: TRBD1
clone_size: -
cdr3_aa: CASSISGGDRGYTF
cdr3_nt: TGTGCCAGTAGTATTTCAGGGGGAGACCGGGGCTACACCTTC

v_call: TRBV11-2
j_call: TRBJ2-6
d_call: -
clone_size: -
cdr3_aa: CASSLDGFEEASGANVLTF
cdr3_nt: TGTGCCAGCAGCTTAGATGGGTTCGAGGAGGCCTCTGGGGCCAACGTCCTGACTTTC

v_call: TRBV6-5
j_call: TRBJ2-3
d_call: -
clone_size: -
cdr3_aa: CASAGGGGRTDTQYF
cdr3_nt: TGTGCCAGCGCCGGAGGGGGGGGCCGTACAGATACGCAGTATTTT

v_call: TRBV20-1
j_call: TRBJ1-4
d_call: -
clone_size: few
cdr3_aa: CSLPAGEKLFF
cdr3_nt: TGCAGTCTCCCGGCGGGTGAAAAACTGTTTTTT

v_call: TRBV14
j_call: TRBJ1-3
d_call: -
clone_size: few
cdr3_aa: CASSQDSGNTIYF
cdr3_nt: TGTGCCAGCAGCCAAGATAGTGGAAACACCATATATTTT

v_call: TRBV7-3
j_call: TRBJ2-5
d_call: -
clone_size: -
cdr3_aa: CASSSAGRETQYF
cdr3_nt: TGTGCCAGCAGCTCCGCGGGCCGGGAGACCCAGTACTTC

v_call: TRBV18
j_call: TRBJ1-1
d_call: -
clone_size: -
cdr3_aa: CASSQADTEAFF
cdr3_nt: TGTGCCAGCTCACAAGCCGACACTGAAGCTTTCTTT

v_call: TRBV11-2
j_call: TRBJ1-5
d_call: TRBD1
clone_size: -
cdr3_aa: CARQGLHQPQHF
cdr3_nt: TGTGCCAGACAGGGGCTGCATCAGCCCCAGCATTTT

v_call: TRBV19
j_call: TRBJ2-5
d_call: -
clone_size: -
cdr3_aa: CASSRVGGQETQYF
cdr3_nt: TGTGCCAGTAGTCGCGTAGGGGGTCAAGAGACCCAGTACTTC

v_call: TRBV7-3
j_call: TRBJ2-6
d_call: -
clone_size: -
cdr3_aa: CASSSNSGPSGANVLTF
cdr3_nt: TGTGCCAGCAGCTCCAACTCGGGACCCTCTGGGGCCAACGTCCTGACTTTC

v_call: TRBV7-9
j_call: TRBJ1-4
d_call: -
clone_size: -
cdr3_aa: CASSSHGEKLFF
cdr3_nt: TGTGCCAGCAGCTCGCATGGGGAAAAACTGTTTTTT

v_call: TRBV9
j_call: TRBJ1-3
d_call: TRBD1
clone_size: -
cdr3_aa: CASSVGSQGNTGNTIYF
cdr3_nt: TGTGCCAGCAGCGTAGGGTCACAGGGGAACACTGGAAACACCATATATTTT

v_call: TRBV6-5
j_call: TRBJ1-5
d_call: -
clone_size: -
cdr3_aa: CASFGAYSNQPQHF
cdr3_nt: TGTGCCAGTTTCGGGGCGTATAGCAATCAGCCCCAGCATTTT

v_call: TRBV25-1
j_call: TRBJ2-5
d_call: TRBD2
clone_size: -
cdr3_aa: CASTPGGSETQYF
cdr3_nt: TGTGCCAGCACCCCGGGAGGTTCGGAGACCCAGTACTTC

v_call: TRBV9
j_call: TRBJ1-1
d_call: -
clone_size: few
cdr3_aa: CASSSSGLANTEAFF
cdr3_nt: TGTGCCAGCAGCTCTTCGGGACTGGCGAACACTGAAGCTTTCTTT

v_call: TRBV24-1
j_call: TRBJ1-1
d_call: -
clone_size: -
cdr3_aa: CATSDSRGMNTEAFF
cdr3_nt: TGTGCCACCAGTGATTCTCGGGGAATGAACACTGAAGCTTTCTTT

v_call: TRBV28
j_call: TRBJ1-1
d_call: -
clone_size: -
cdr3_aa: CASSLAGARGTEAFF
cdr3_nt: TGTGCCAGCAGTTTAGCCGGAGCGAGAGGGACTGAAGCTTTCTTT

v_call: TRBV11-2
j_call: TRBJ1-2
d_call: -
clone_size: -
cdr3_aa: CASSLQPQGYGYTF
cdr3_nt: TGTGCCAGCAGCTTGCAACCCCAGGGCTATGGCTACACCTTC

v_call: TRBV19
j_call: TRBJ1-1
d_call: TRBD1
clone_size: -
cdr3_aa: CASSTHGAGTGAYTEAFF
cdr3_nt: TGTGCCAGTAGTACTCACGGCGCCGGGACAGGGGCGTATACTGAAGCTTTCTTT

v_call: TRBV6-5
j_call: TRBJ2-6
d_call: -
clone_size: -
cdr3_aa: CASNKAFGANVLTF
cdr3_nt: TGTGCCAGCAACAAGGCGTTTGGGGCCAACGTCCTGACTTTC

v_call: TRBV19
j_call: TRBJ1-2
d_call: -
clone_size: -
cdr3_aa: CASSIFIGGDYGYTF
cdr3_nt: TGTGCCAGTAGTATTTTTATCGGGGGGGACTATGGCTACACCTTC

v_call: TRBV12-3/TRBV12-4
j_call: TRBJ2-5
d_call: -
clone_size: few
cdr3_aa: CASSFAVRETQYF
cdr3_nt: TGTGCCAGCAGTTTTGCGGTTCGGGAGACCCAGTACTTC

v_call: TRBV4-1
j_call: TRBJ1-3
d_call: TRBD1
clone_size: -
cdr3_aa: CASSQEGQGNTIYF
cdr3_nt: TGCGCCAGCAGCCAAGAGGGACAGGGAAACACCATATATTTT

v_call: TRBV24-1
j_call: TRBJ2-6
d_call: TRBD1
clone_size: once
cdr3_aa: CATSTTHWDSPLKASGANVLTF
cdr3_nt: TGTGCCACCTCGACCACCCACTGGGACAGCCCTTTAAAGGCCTCTGGGGCCAACGTCCTGACTTTC

v_call: TRBV5-6
j_call: TRBJ2-2
d_call: -
clone_size: -
cdr3_aa: CASETAFTNTGELFF
cdr3_nt: TGTGCCAGCGAGACAGCTTTTACTAACACCGGGGAGCTGTTTTTT

v_call: TRBV4-1
j_call: TRBJ2-5
d_call: -
clone_size: -
cdr3_aa: CASSQAPAAGGQETQYF
cdr3_nt: TGCGCCAGCAGCCAAGCCCCCGCTGCGGGCGGCCAAGAGACCCAGTACTTC

v_call: TRBV5-1
j_call: TRBJ1-5
d_call: TRBD1
clone_size: -
cdr3_aa: CASRPTGEGQPQHF
cdr3_nt: TGCGCCAGCAGGCCGACAGGGGAGGGTCAGCCCCAGCATTTT

v_call: TRBV5-1
j_call: TRBJ2-5
d_call: -
clone_size: once
cdr3_aa: CASSSGQHQETQYF
cdr3_nt: TGCGCCAGCAGCTCGGGACAACACCAAGAGACCCAGTACTTC

v_call: TRBV18
j_call: TRBJ1-1
d_call: -
clone_size: -
cdr3_aa: CASSPHAYTAVAATEAFF
cdr3_nt: TGTGCCAGCTCACCCCACGCCTACACGGCCGTTGCGGCCACTGAAGCTTTCTTT

v_call: TRBV25-1
j_call: TRBJ1-2
d_call: -
clone_size: -
cdr3_aa: CASSEFIGAKAGYTF
cdr3_nt: TGTGCCAGCAGTGAATTCATCGGGGCGAAGGCTGGCTACACCTTC

v_call: TRBV10-3
j_call: TRBJ1-5
d_call: -
clone_size: once
cdr3_aa: CAISDSPGVSNQPQHF
cdr3_nt: TGTGCCATCAGTGACTCGCCGGGGGTGAGCAATCAGCCCCAGCATTTT

v_call: TRBV9
j_call: TRBJ2-3
d_call: -
clone_size: -
cdr3_aa: CASSPFTSTDTQYF
cdr3_nt: TGTGCCAGCAGCCCCTTTACTAGCACAGATACGCAGTATTTT

v_call: TRBV11-2
j_call: TRBJ2-5
d_call: -
clone_size: few
cdr3_aa: CASSLSPQETQYF
cdr3_nt: TGTGCCAGCAGCTTATCCCCCCAAGAGACCCAGTACTTC

v_call: TRBV29-1
j_call: TRBJ1-1
d_call: -
clone_size: -
cdr3_aa: CSVEHGGDEAFF
cdr3_nt: TGCAGCGTTGAACATGGTGGGGATGAAGCTTTCTTT

v_call: TRBV14
j_call: TRBJ1-3
d_call: -
clone_size: -
cdr3_aa: CASSQKLSAGANTIYF
cdr3_nt: TGTGCCAGCAGCCAAAAGTTGTCGGCAGGCGCAAACACCATATATTTT

v_call: TRBV6-5
j_call: TRBJ1-2
d_call: TRBD1
clone_size: few
cdr3_aa: CASSYDRDRPYYTF
cdr3_nt: TGTGCCAGCAGTTACGATCGGGACAGGCCTTACTACACCTTC

v_call: TRBV10-3
j_call: TRBJ1-5
d_call: -
clone_size: -
cdr3_aa: CAISQGDSNQPQHF
cdr3_nt: TGTGCCATCAGTCAGGGTGATAGCAATCAGCCCCAGCATTTT

v_call: TRBV24-1
j_call: TRBJ1-1
d_call: -
clone_size: once
cdr3_aa: CATKMGSLGFLQGDRTEAFF
cdr3_nt: TGTGCCACCAAAATGGGGTCTTTGGGTTTTTTACAGGGTGACCGCACTGAAGCTTTCTTT

v_call: TRBV5-1
j_call: TRBJ1-2
d_call: -
clone_size: -
cdr3_aa: CASSTDGKSYTF
cdr3_nt: TGCGCCAGCAGCACGGACGGGAAGAGCTACACCTTC

v_call: TRBV19
j_call: TRBJ2-5
d_call: TRBD2
clone_size: -
cdr3_aa: CASSSPGLAGGRYF
cdr3_nt: TGTGCCAGTAGTTCCCCGGGACTAGCGGGGGGTCGGTACTTC

v_call: TRBV24-1
j_call: TRBJ2-1
d_call: TRBD1
clone_size: -
cdr3_aa: CATRGQGNYNEQFF
cdr3_nt: TGTGCCACCAGAGGACAGGGGAACTACAATGAGCAGTTCTTC

v_call: TRBV18
j_call: TRBJ1-1
d_call: -
clone_size: once
cdr3_aa: CASSPSLDSNTEAFF
cdr3_nt: TGTGCCAGCTCACCATCTCTAGACAGTAACACTGAAGCTTTCTTT

v_call: TRBV4-1
j_call: TRBJ1-1
d_call: -
clone_size: few
cdr3_aa: CASSQDQLNTEAFF
cdr3_nt: TGCGCCAGCAGCCAAGATCAGCTGAACACTGAAGCTTTCTTT

v_call: TRBV6-2/TRBV6-3
j_call: TRBJ1-1
d_call: -
clone_size: -
cdr3_aa: CASSYPWPNTEAFF
cdr3_nt: TGTGCCAGCAGTTACCCTTGGCCCAACACTGAAGCTTTCTTT

v_call: TRBV5-8
j_call: TRBJ1-3
d_call: -
clone_size: -
cdr3_aa: CASSSDRSSGNTIYF
cdr3_nt: TGTGCCAGCAGTTCCGACCGGAGCTCTGGAAACACCATATATTTT

v_call: TRBV7-2
j_call: TRBJ1-2
d_call: -
clone_size: -
cdr3_aa: CASSLGQNLPGYTF
cdr3_nt: TGTGCCAGCAGCTTAGGACAGAACCTCCCTGGCTACACCTTC

v_call: TRBV24-1
j_call: TRBJ1-2
d_call: TRBD1
clone_size: once
cdr3_aa: CATSDSAGTGNYGYTF
cdr3_nt: TGTGCCACCAGTGATTCGGCCGGGACAGGGAACTATGGCTACACCTTC

v_call: TRBV19
j_call: TRBJ1-1
d_call: TRBD1
clone_size: -
cdr3_aa: CASSIRARQGSEAFF
cdr3_nt: TGTGCCAGTAGTATAAGGGCCCGACAGGGATCAGAAGCTTTCTTT

v_call: TRBV6-1
j_call: TRBJ2-1
d_call: -
clone_size: -
cdr3_aa: CASSEAWTDSYNEQFF
cdr3_nt: TGTGCCAGCAGTGAAGCGTGGACAGACTCCTACAATGAGCAGTTCTTC

v_call: TRBV18
j_call: TRBJ2-3
d_call: -
clone_size: -
cdr3_aa: CASSPGGGTDTQYF
cdr3_nt: TGTGCCAGCTCACCAGGGGGTGGAACAGATACGCAGTATTTT

v_call: TRBV18
j_call: TRBJ2-5
d_call: TRBD2
clone_size: -
cdr3_aa: CASSPQRGNPLQETQYF
cdr3_nt: TGTGCCAGCTCACCACAGCGGGGGAACCCTCTCCAAGAGACCCAGTACTTC